This passage covers 15 T cell receptor beta chains from one sample sequenced in a study of blood T cell repertoires in COVID-19. Measured with immunoSEQ multiplex PCR; TCRdb has only the in-frame clones, and not every one. The sample holds some 110,000 clones, approximately 80% seen once. The sequencing sample was made of peripheral blood. The receptors here all came from a woman between 65 and 79 years old with acute or convalescent COVID-19.

The chain has TRBV28 and TRBJ2-1; 7 nucleotides align to TRBD2. Germline values: CDR1 MDHEN, CDR2 SYDVKM. Losses at the gene ends were 8 bases for V and 2 bases for J; bases not matched to a gene: 6. CDR3 length equals 14 residues. CDR3 amino acids: CASRGLGAYNEQFF. CDR3 in DNA: TGTGCCAGCCGCGGACTAGGGGCCTACAATGAGCAGTTCTTC.

The CDR3, as DNA: TGTGCCAGCAGCTTAGGGCACCAAGAGACCCAGTACTTC. Translated: CASSLGHQETQYF. V is TRBV7-3 and J is TRBJ2-5; D unclear. CDR1 is SGHTA, CDR2 FQGTGA, per germline. The CDR3 is 13 amino acids. V lost 2 bases and J lost 0, with 4 bases in between.

This chain connects TRBV7-6 to TRBJ2-1, with TRBD1 matching over 10 bases. J gave up 9 bases and V 5 bases, and 10 bases lay outside the gene matches. The germline V gene encodes CDR1 SGHVS and CDR2 FNYEAQ. This CDR3 is built from 15 residues. As DNA, the CDR3 is TGTGCCAGCAGCATAGACAGGGGGCTATCGGGTGAGCAGTTCTTC. Its translation is CASSIDRGLSGEQFF.

This rearrangement joins TRBV19 to TRBJ2-3; D is undetermined. Germline CDR1 is LNHDA and CDR2 is SQIVND (reference sequence). This CDR3 spans 13 amino acids. Between the trimmed V and J ends, which lost 7 bases and 4 bases, there was a span of 12 bases. The CDR3 DNA is TGTGCCAGTACCACCAAGCGATCAGATACGCAGTATTTT. Amino acids: CASTTKRSDTQYF.

V and J are TRBV7-2 and TRBJ2-3; 11 bases are shared with TRBD2. The V gene's germline CDR1 is SGHTA and CDR2 FQGNSA. V lost 5 bases, J lost 5 bases, and 3 bases stayed unmatched. CDR3 length equals 14 residues. The CDR3 here is CASSPGLAEDTQYF. CDR3 DNA: TGTGCCAGCAGCCCGGGACTAGCGGAAGATACGCAGTATTTT.

This chain joins TRBV28 and TRBJ1-2, with D possibly TRBD1 on 6 matching bases. The germline V and J ends were trimmed by 2 bases and 5 bases, with 9 bases remaining between them. In germline, CDR1 is MDHEN, CDR2 SYDVKM. CDR3 length equals 13 residues. CDR3 protein: CASSLGQRYGYTF. The DNA of the CDR3 is TGTGCCAGCAGTTTAGGACAGAGATATGGCTACACCTTC.

The chain carries TRBV18 and TRBJ2-1, with D hard to call. There are 17 residues in the CDR3. Trimming took 2 bases from V and 0 from J, leaving 14 bases between them. Germline CDR1 reads KGHSH; CDR2 reads LQKENI. The CDR3 sequence is CASSPSPIRSSYNEQFF. The DNA of the CDR3 is TGTGCCAGCTCACCATCGCCTATAAGGAGCTCCTACAATGAGCAGTTCTTC.

The rearrangement uses TRBV5-1 and TRBJ2-3; D is unclear. CDR3 length: 16 residues. Trimming pared 0 bases from V and 0 bases from J, leaving 11 bases between. Germline CDR1 and CDR2: SGHRS and YFSETQ. Here the CDR3 DNA reads TGCGCCAGCAGCTTGGCGGGTCAGCCTAGCACAGATACGCAGTATTTT. Residues: CASSLAGQPSTDTQYF.

This chain connects TRBV10-3 to TRBJ2-7, with a weak D call TRBD2 (6 bases). Germline CDR1 ENHRY, CDR2 SYGVKD. The V gene lost 6 bases and the J gene lost 6 bases, with 15 bases spanning the gap. This CDR3 spans 13 amino acids. Written as DNA, the CDR3 is TGTGCCATCAGCCGGGAGCCGGCCCCCGAGCAGTACTTC. This translates into CAISREPAPEQYF.

This chain uses TRBV5-1 with TRBJ1-1, with D tentatively TRBD1 (5 bases). Per germline, CDR1 SGHRS and CDR2 YFSETQ. V was trimmed by 1 base and J by 5 bases, leaving 15 bases between them. The CDR3 has 15 residues. CDR3 sequence (DNA): TGCGCCAGCAGCTTGAGGCAGGGATCGGTTACTGAAGCTTTCTTT. It encodes CASSLRQGSVTEAFF.

This rearrangement joins TRBV28 to TRBJ2-3; D perhaps matches TRBD2 (6 bases). Looked up from germline, CDR1 is MDHEN and CDR2 is SYDVKM. The CDR3 loop spans 15 amino acids. V gave up 10 bases and J gave up 7 bases, with 24 bases separating them. CDR3 DNA sequence: TGTGCCACTAACCTGGAGGCTAGCGACGCTTATACGCAGTATTTT. Amino acids: CATNLEASDAYTQYF.

The chain couples TRBV24-1 to TRBJ2-6, with D hard to call. The CDR3 consists of 15 residues. Germline V lookup: CDR1 KGHDR, CDR2 SFDVKD. V was shortened by 0 bases and J by 1 base, with 3 bases between the two germline ends. CDR3 DNA: TGTGCCACCAGTGATTTGCGGTCTGGGGCCAACGTCCTGACTTTC. Its translation: CATSDLRSGANVLTF.

V is TRBV2 and J is TRBJ1-1, with D unresolved. This CDR3 has 15 amino acids. The V end lost 0 bases, the J end lost 5 bases, and 13 bases lay between the germline ends. Looked up from germline, CDR1 is SNHLY and CDR2 is FYNNEI. The CDR3 protein is CASSEALLRGTEAFF. CDR3 in DNA: TGTGCCAGCAGTGAAGCGCTTCTTCGGGGTACTGAAGCTTTCTTT.

The V gene is TRBV12-3 or TRBV12-4, the J gene TRBJ2-1; D is ambiguous. The CDR3 has 10 residues. Trimming left V 4 bases short and J 9 bases short, with 4 bases between. Here the CDR3 DNA reads TGTGCCAGCAGTTCGGGTGAGCAGTTCTTC. Translating it yields CASSSGEQFF.

This chain uses TRBV28 with TRBJ2-7; 11 nucleotides agree with TRBD1. V dropped 1 base and J dropped 12; count of bases not matched to a gene: 14. Germline CDR1 is MDHEN and CDR2 is SYDVKM. CDR3 size: 16 residues. CDR3 coding DNA: TGTGCCAGCAGTTTATCACCCGGGACAGGGGGTGGATTGTGGTACTTC. This sequence encodes CASSLSPGTGGGLWYF.